The next 18 T cell receptor beta chains were all read from a single sample in a study of T cell responses to AZD1222 COVID-19 vaccine (dated by TCRdb to the early 2020s). The time point label corresponds to: about 28 days (+/-7) after the second vaccine dose. Library preparation was by the immunoSEQ multiplex PCR assay. The source is immuneACCESS, and TCRdb retained only in-frame sequences with V and J called. Part of the clones is not carried over; for the studies checked, unresolved V genes explain less than half of this, and the remainder is unexplained. This sample is represented by over 95,000 clones; just over 90% of them were singletons. Jointly, the top ten make up about 8.3% of the sample. This sample comprised peripheral blood, obtained 28 days after the second AZD1222 dose. Receptors originate from an adult who received the AZD1222 COVID-19 vaccine.

V usage is TRBV7-9 and J usage is TRBJ1-6; no reliable D call. This CDR3 is 13 amino acids long. Germline-derived CDR1 and CDR2 are SEHNR and FQNEAQ (reference sequence). The ends were cut back, 5 bases at V and 7 bases at J, with 9 bases in the middle. In DNA, the CDR3 is TGTGCCAGCAGCCCGGGATGGAATTCACCCCTCCACTTT. It yields the protein CASSPGWNSPLHF. Supplemented by reference TRBV7-9 and TRBJ1-6, the full variable domain reads DTGVSQNPRHKITKRGQNVTFRCDPISEHNRLYWYRQTLGQGPEFLTYFQNEAQLEKSRLLSDRFSAERPKGSFSTLEIQRTEQGDSAMYLCASSPGWNSPLHFGNGTRLTVT.

The J gene is TRBJ2-3, the V gene TRBV7-9; no clear D gene. Trimming removed 0 bases from V and 1 base from J, with 5 bases in between. CDR1 is SEHNR and CDR2 is FQNEAQ in the germline V gene (reference sequence). CDR3 length equals 14 residues. The CDR3 DNA reads TGTGCCAGCAGCTTAGCCCGGGGCACAGATACGCAGTATTTT. Protein product: CASSLARGTDTQYF.

The chain joins TRBV28 to TRBJ1-6, with 7 nucleotides matching TRBD1. Losses at the gene ends were 5 bases for V and 7 bases for J; bases not matched to a gene: 5. CDR1 MDHEN and CDR2 SYDVKM come from the germline V gene. The CDR3 loop spans 14 amino acids. The CDR3 loop is CASSPTGPNSPLHF. The CDR3, as DNA: TGTGCCAGCAGTCCGACAGGGCCCAATTCACCCCTCCACTTT.

The table lists this clone with a count of one. This chain connects TRBV7-8 to TRBJ1-5; TRBD1 might be the D (5 bases). Germline lookup yields CDR1 SGHVS and CDR2 FQNEAQ. V lost 1 base and J lost 7, with 11 bases in between. The CDR3 consists of 14 residues. This chain's CDR3 is CASSLGTGRQPQHF. The CDR3 DNA follows: TGTGCCAGCAGCTTAGGCACAGGTAGGCAGCCCCAGCATTTT.

V is TRBV29-1 and J is TRBJ2-5; the match to TRBD1 covers 7 bases. CDR3 length equals 13 residues. Unmatched junction bases numbered 5, after V lost 1 base and J lost 6 bases. The germline CDR1 and CDR2 sequences are SQVTM and ANQGSEA. The CDR3 protein is CSVEGQGRKTQYF. The CDR3 region has the DNA TGCAGCGTTGAAGGACAGGGCAGAAAGACCCAGTACTTC.

The chain couples TRBV25-1 to TRBJ2-1; 7 bases are shared with TRBD1. The V and J ends lost 7 bases and 8 bases, in that order; junction bases with no gene match: 5. The CDR3 length is 12 residues. Germline V gene data show CDR1 as MGHDK and CDR2 as SYGVNS. CDR3 residues: CASTTGLDEQFF. The DNA for the CDR3 is TGTGCCAGCACGACAGGGTTGGATGAGCAGTTCTTC.

The chain uses TRBV29-1 and TRBJ2-1; a weak D match, TRBD1 (5 bases). Per the germline V gene, CDR1 is SQVTM and CDR2 is ANQGSEA. The CDR3 has 14 residues. V lost 7 bases and J lost 6, with 19 bases in between. For the CDR3, the DNA is TGCAGCGCAGCAGGGTCGAGGATTGGCAATGAGCAGTTCTTC. This translates into CSAAGSRIGNEQFF.

The genes are TRBV6-5 and TRBJ1-1; no clear D gene. Deletions cut 1 base from V and 11 bases from J, with 14 bases between. The CDR3 has 13 residues. Germline assignment: CDR1 MNHEY and CDR2 SVGAGI. CDR3 region: CASSYLGLDGAFF. CDR3 bases: TGTGCCAGCAGTTACTTAGGCCTAGACGGGGCTTTCTTT.

The V call is TRBV3-1 (or the pseudogene TRBV3-2), the J call TRBJ2-7; TRBD2 aligns across 10 bases. Per the germline V gene, CDR1 is LGHDT and CDR2 is YNNKEL (reference sequence). The trim removed 6 bases at V and 5 bases at J, leaving 7 bases unmatched. The CDR3 has 14 residues. CDR3 region: CASSPSGSVHEQYF. DNA for the CDR3: TGTGCCAGCAGTCCTAGCGGGAGCGTCCACGAGCAGTACTTC.

The chain has TRBV28 and TRBJ1-1; possible D gene TRBD1, 6 bases. The CDR3 covers 15 residues. Trimming shortened V by 5 bases and J by 5 bases, and 18 bases separated the two germline ends. Looked up from germline, CDR1 is MDHEN and CDR2 is SYDVKM. For the CDR3, the DNA is TGTGCCAGCAGTCCAGGGGTGACTCGAAGGACTGAAGCTTTCTTT. Translated, it gives CASSPGVTRRTEAFF.

CDR3 sequence: CSASTVSETQYF. CDR3 DNA: TGCAGTGCTAGTACGGTGAGCGAGACCCAGTACTTC. The rearrangement uses TRBV20-1 and TRBJ2-5, with D hard to call. CDR3 size: 12 residues. The germline V and J ends were trimmed by 3 bases and 5 bases, with 10 bases remaining between them. Per germline, CDR1 DFQATT and CDR2 SNEGSKA (reference sequence).

J is TRBJ2-2 and V is TRBV6-5; D possibly uses TRBD1 or TRBD2 (5 bases each). CDR1 and CDR2 from the germline V gene are MNHEY and SVGAGI. This CDR3 has 16 residues. V lost 2 bases, J lost 6 bases, and 16 bases lay in between. The CDR3 nucleotides are TGTGCCAGCAGTTACGGGGGTTTAGGGGAACCCGGGGAGCTGTTTTTT. Its protein product is CASSYGGLGEPGELFF.

Here the CDR3 reads CASSVHLAHEQFF. The CDR3 DNA reads as TGTGCCAGCAGTGTCCACCTCGCCCATGAGCAGTTCTTC. The genes are TRBV28 and TRBJ2-1; D not resolved. Germline assignment: CDR1 MDHEN and CDR2 SYDVKM. This CDR3 is 13 amino acids long. Deletions cut 5 bases from V and 8 bases from J, with 13 bases between.

The chain uses TRBV15 and TRBJ1-4; TRBD1 matches at 9 bases. With 3 bases clipped from V and 6 bases from J, the junction kept 8 bases outside the gene matches. The germline V gene encodes CDR1 LNHNV and CDR2 YYDKDF (reference sequence). This CDR3 is 16 amino acids long. The CDR3 bases are TGTGCCACCAGCAGGGGGGACAGGGTCAGAGATGAAAAACTGTTTTTT. It yields the protein CATSRGDRVRDEKLFF.

Here the CDR3 reads CASSWTGFQPQHF. The DNA for the CDR3 is TGTGCCAGCAGCTGGACAGGGTTTCAGCCCCAGCATTTT. The chain uses TRBV5-5 and TRBJ1-5; 8 bases map to TRBD1. The CDR3 length is 13 residues. Losses at the gene ends were 3 bases for V and 6 bases for J; bases not matched to a gene: 2. Per germline, CDR1 SGHKS and CDR2 YYEKEE (reference sequence).

The chain has TRBV7-2 and TRBJ1-3; D not resolved. Germline loops: CDR1 SGHTA, CDR2 FQGNSA. The CDR3 length is 16 residues. Trimming took off 1 base at V and 0 bases at J, with 10 bases between the two ends. This chain's CDR3 is CASSLVGSHSGNTIYF. For the CDR3, the DNA is TGTGCCAGCAGCTTAGTGGGGAGCCACTCTGGAAACACCATATATTTT.

The genes are TRBV6-4 and TRBJ1-6, with a tentative D call TRBD1 (6 bases). Germline V gives CDR1 MRHNA, CDR2 SNTAGT. V was cut by 3 bases and J by 9 bases, with 12 bases left in between. CDR3 length: 14 amino acids. The CDR3 loop reads CASSEQGGISPLHF. The CDR3 region has the DNA TGTGCCAGCAGTGAACAGGGCGGAATTTCACCCCTCCACTTT.

J is TRBJ2-7 and V is TRBV30; maybe TRBD1 (6 bases). The germline gives CDR1 GTSNPN, CDR2 SVGIG (reference sequence). V lost 2 bases and J 0 bases, leaving 11 bases between the germline ends. The CDR3 is 14 residues long. The CDR3 protein is CAWSPQGHSYEQYF. CDR3 bases: TGTGCCTGGAGTCCTCAGGGGCACTCCTACGAGCAGTACTTC.